This TCR beta chain was observed in a study of T cells after yellow fever vaccination. Notes on the study in general: Abundant clonotypes from the bulk population could have been carried over as contaminants into FACS-sorted repertoires.

The germline V gene has CDR1 SGHRS and CDR2 YFSETQ. The V end lost 2 bases, the J end lost 6 bases, and 9 bases lay between the germline ends. The CDR3 covers 12 residues. Of note for this clonotype: What it recognizes is unknown.

Template switching by 5'RACE produced TCR cDNA, adding a universal primer site and UMIs. From the 5' RACE reads, TCRdb called clonotypes with MiXCR, one entry per CDR3 protein. The sample lists about 240,000 distinct CDR3 sequences, about 7% occurring once. Sequencing was performed on CD4+ T cells sorted from PBMCs, taken 15 days after the yellow fever booster vaccination. The clonotype was recovered from a man aged 30 to 45 who received the YFV17D yellow fever vaccine. The chain employs TRBV5-1 and TRBJ2-7, with D possibly being TRBD1 or TRBD2 (5 bases each). The CDR3 DNA reads as TGCGCCAGCAGCTTTTCGGGGACCGAGCAGTACTTC. Translating gives CASSFSGTEQYF.